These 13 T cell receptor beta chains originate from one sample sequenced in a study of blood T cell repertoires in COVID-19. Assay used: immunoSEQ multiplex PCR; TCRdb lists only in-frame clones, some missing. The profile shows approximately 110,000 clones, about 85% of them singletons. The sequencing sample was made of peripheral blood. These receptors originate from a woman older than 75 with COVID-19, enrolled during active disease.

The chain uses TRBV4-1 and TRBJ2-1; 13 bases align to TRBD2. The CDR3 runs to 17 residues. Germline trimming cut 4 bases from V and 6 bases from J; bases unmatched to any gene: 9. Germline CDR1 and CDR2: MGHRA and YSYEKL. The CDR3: CASSPKYTSGRANEQFF. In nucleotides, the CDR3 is TGCGCCAGCAGCCCTAAATATACTAGCGGGAGGGCCAATGAGCAGTTCTTC.

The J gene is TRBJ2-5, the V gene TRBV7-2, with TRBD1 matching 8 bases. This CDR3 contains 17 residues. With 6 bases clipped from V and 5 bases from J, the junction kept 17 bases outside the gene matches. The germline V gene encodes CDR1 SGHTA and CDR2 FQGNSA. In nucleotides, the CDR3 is TGTGCCAGCAGGGAGAGAGGGGGACAGGCACCTTGGGAGACCCAGTACTTC. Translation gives CASRERGGQAPWETQYF.

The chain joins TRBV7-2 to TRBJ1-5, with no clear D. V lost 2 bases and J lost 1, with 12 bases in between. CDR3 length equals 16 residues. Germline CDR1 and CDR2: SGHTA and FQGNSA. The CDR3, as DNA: TGTGCCAGCAGCTTAATGGTTGGCGGGAGCAATCAGCCCCAGCATTTT. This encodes CASSLMVGGSNQPQHF.

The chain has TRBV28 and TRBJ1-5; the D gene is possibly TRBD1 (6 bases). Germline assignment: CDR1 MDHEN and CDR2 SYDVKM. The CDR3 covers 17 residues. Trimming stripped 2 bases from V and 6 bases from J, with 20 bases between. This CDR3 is CASSLGLQGIGGQPQHF. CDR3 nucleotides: TGTGCCAGCAGTTTAGGCCTGCAGGGGATTGGGGGTCAGCCCCAGCATTTT.

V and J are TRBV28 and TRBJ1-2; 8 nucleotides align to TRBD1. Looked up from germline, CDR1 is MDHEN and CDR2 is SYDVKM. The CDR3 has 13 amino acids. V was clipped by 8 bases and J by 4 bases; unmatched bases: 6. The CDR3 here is CASSRGLLYGYTF. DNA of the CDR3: TGTGCCAGCTCCAGGGGGCTCCTCTATGGCTACACCTTC.

The CDR3 sequence is CASSPTAGGYTF. CDR3 coding DNA: TGTGCCAGCAGCCCCACGGCGGGTGGCTACACCTTC. The chain carries TRBV7-8 and TRBJ1-2; D unclear. Germline CDR1 and CDR2: SGHVS and FQNEAQ. CDR3 length equals 12 residues. V lost 5 bases to trimming and J lost 7 bases, with 11 bases between them.

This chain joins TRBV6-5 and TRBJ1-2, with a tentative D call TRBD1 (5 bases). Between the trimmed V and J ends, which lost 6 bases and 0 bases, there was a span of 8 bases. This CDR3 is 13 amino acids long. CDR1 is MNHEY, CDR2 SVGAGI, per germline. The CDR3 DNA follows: TGTGCCAGCAGAAGACAGTCTAACTATGGCTACACCTTC. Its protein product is CASRRQSNYGYTF.

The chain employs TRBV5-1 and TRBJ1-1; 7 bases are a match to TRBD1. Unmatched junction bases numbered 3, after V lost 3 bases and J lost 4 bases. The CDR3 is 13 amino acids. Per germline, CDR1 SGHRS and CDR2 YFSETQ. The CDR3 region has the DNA TGCGCCAGCAGCTACGGGACAGTCACTGAAGCTTTCTTT. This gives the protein CASSYGTVTEAFF.

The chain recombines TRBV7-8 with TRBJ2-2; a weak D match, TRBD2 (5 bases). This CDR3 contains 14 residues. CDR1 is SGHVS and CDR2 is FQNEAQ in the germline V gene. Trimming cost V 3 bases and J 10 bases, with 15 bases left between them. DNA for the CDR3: TGTGCCAGCAGCTTCGAGGGTAGAATCGTGGAGCTGTTTTTT. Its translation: CASSFEGRIVELFF.

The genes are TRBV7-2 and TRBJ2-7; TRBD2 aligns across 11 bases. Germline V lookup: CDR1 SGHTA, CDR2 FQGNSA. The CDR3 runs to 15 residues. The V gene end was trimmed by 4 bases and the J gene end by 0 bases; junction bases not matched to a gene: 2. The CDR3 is CASSSTSGSSYEQYF. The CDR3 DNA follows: TGTGCCAGCAGCTCTACTAGCGGGAGCTCCTACGAGCAGTACTTC. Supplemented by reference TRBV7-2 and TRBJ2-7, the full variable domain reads GAGVSQSPSNKVTEKGKDVELRCDPISGHTALYWYRQSLGQGLEFLIYFQGNSAPDKSGLPSDRFSAERTGGSVSTLTIQRTQQEDSAVYLCASSSTSGSSYEQYFGPGTRLTVT.

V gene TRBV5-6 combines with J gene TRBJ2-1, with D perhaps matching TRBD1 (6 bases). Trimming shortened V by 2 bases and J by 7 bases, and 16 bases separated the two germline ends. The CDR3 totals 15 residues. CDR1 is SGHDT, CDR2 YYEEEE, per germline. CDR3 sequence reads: CASSFSGTPWNEQFF. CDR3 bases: TGTGCCAGCAGCTTTTCCGGGACACCTTGGAATGAGCAGTTCTTC.

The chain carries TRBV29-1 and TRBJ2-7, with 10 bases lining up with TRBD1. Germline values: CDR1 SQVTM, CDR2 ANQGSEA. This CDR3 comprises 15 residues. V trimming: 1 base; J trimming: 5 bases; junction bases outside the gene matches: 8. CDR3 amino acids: CSVEATGTGVDEQYF. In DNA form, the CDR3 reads TGCAGCGTTGAAGCTACCGGGACAGGGGTGGACGAGCAGTACTTC.

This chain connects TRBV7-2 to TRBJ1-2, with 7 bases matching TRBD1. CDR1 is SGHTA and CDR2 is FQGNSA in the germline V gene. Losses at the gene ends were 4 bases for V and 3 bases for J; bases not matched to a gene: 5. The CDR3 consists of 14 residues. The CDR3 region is CASSSGDRDYGYTF. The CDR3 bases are TGTGCCAGCAGCTCAGGTGACAGGGACTATGGCTACACCTTC.